The 10 T cell receptor beta chains reported below all come from one sample, sequenced in a study of T cell responses to AZD1222 COVID-19 vaccine. Sequencing was performed with immunoSEQ multiplex PCR; in TCRdb, only in-frame clones are kept and a portion is missing. Among approximately 110,000 clones listed, more than 75% were seen once. Sequenced material: peripheral blood, taken on day 0 of AZD1222 vaccination. The receptors here all came from an adult in good health.

CDR3 sequence: CASSAGLAGVAYEQYF. DNA of the CDR3: TGTGCCAGCAGTGCGGGACTAGCGGGAGTAGCCTACGAGCAGTACTTC. The gene calls are TRBV28 and TRBJ2-7; 14 bases are a match to TRBD2. This CDR3 is built from 16 residues. V lost 5 bases to trimming and J lost 2 bases; unmatched junction nucleotides: 5. CDR1 and CDR2 from the germline V gene are MDHEN and SYDVKM.

The V and J genes are TRBV21-1 and TRBJ2-3; TRBD2 is taken as the D call from the table, unchecked against the DNA. TRBV21-1 is a pseudogene segment. The CDR3 runs 17 residues. CDR3 nucleotide sequence: TGTGCCAGCAGCGCCTGGGGAGGGGAAAAAAGCACAGATACGCAGTATTTT. Translating it yields CASSAWGGEKSTDTQYF.

The chain recombines TRBV5-1 with TRBJ2-3, with D possibly matching TRBD1 (6 bases). Trimming removed 0 bases at V and 6 bases at J, with 14 bases between. Germline-derived CDR1 and CDR2 are SGHRS and YFSETQ. This CDR3 comprises 15 residues. The CDR3 sequence: CASSLESGATDTQYF. The DNA of the CDR3 is TGCGCCAGCAGCTTGGAGTCAGGGGCCACGGATACGCAGTATTTT.

The chain is built from TRBV6-5 and TRBJ2-2; 8 nucleotides line up with TRBD2. This CDR3 region has 15 residues. Germline V gene sequence: CDR1 MNHEY, CDR2 SVGAGI. V was pared by 2 bases and J by 4 bases, with 3 bases of the junction left unmatched. The CDR3 spells CASSYQRESTGELFF. The CDR3 DNA is TGTGCCAGCAGTTACCAGCGGGAGAGCACCGGGGAGCTGTTTTTT.

V is TRBV21-1 and J is TRBJ1-1. TRBV21-1 is annotated as a pseudogene. This CDR3 has 13 amino acids. The CDR3 sequence is CASHPGGNTEAFF. CDR3 bases: TGTGCCAGCCACCCCGGGGGGAACACTGAAGCTTTCTTT.

This clone was picked up a small number of times. CDR3 nucleotide sequence: TGCAGTGCCAGTAGCCCACGGACAGGGAGGGAGCAGTACTTC. This sequence encodes CSASSPRTGREQYF. The chain has TRBV20-1 and TRBJ2-7, with 8 bases aligning to TRBD1. The CDR3 spans 14 residues. Germline-derived CDR1 and CDR2 are DFQATT and SNEGSKA (reference sequence). The V gene end was trimmed by 6 bases and the J gene end by 7 bases; junction bases not matched to a gene: 14.

This clone was recorded only once. The J gene is TRBJ1-5, the V gene TRBV7-2; tentative D call: TRBD1 (6 bases). V was trimmed by 5 bases and J by 4 bases, leaving 15 bases between them. The CDR3 totals 15 residues. CDR1 SGHTA and CDR2 FQGNSA come from the germline V gene. The CDR3 nucleotides are TGTGCCAGCAGCATATCCGGGACACCTAATCAGCCCCAGCATTTT. Protein: CASSISGTPNQPQHF.

V is TRBV6-2 or TRBV6-3 and J is TRBJ2-5; 9 positions agree with TRBD2. Trimming removed 2 bases from V and 2 bases from J; junction bases left unmatched: 21. The CDR3 length is 21 residues. Germline CDR1 MNHEY, CDR2 SVGEGT. CDR3 in DNA: TGTGCCAGCAGTTACCCCCCTCTCGGGCGGGGGAGAACTAGCGGGCAAGAGACCCAGTACTTC. Protein product: CASSYPPLGRGRTSGQETQYF.

The chain recombines TRBV21-1 with TRBJ2-3. TRBV21-1 is marked as a pseudogene. This CDR3 is built from 15 residues. The CDR3 loop reads CASSFRTRLEDTQYF. In nucleotides, the CDR3 is TGTGCCAGCAGCTTCCGGACCCGACTCGAAGATACGCAGTATTTT.

Comment on this clone: One junction end does not reproduce the germline sequence, and a read error may be involved. V and J are TRBV4-2 and TRBJ1-6; TRBD1 aligns across 7 bases. The CDR3 has 16 residues. Per germline, CDR1 LGHNA and CDR2 YNFKEQ. The CDR3 DNA sequence: TGTGCCAGCAGCCAAGATATTAGGGACAGCCGAGGCCAGGCAGGATTT. Translating it yields CASSQDIRDSRGQAGF.